This T cell receptor (beta chain) was identified during a study of T cell repertoires in cytomegalovirus infection. The overall study: Matching HLA type and CMV infection were both indicated by public TCR beta signatures.

Many counts were recorded for this clonotype. Antigen: not known. General study findings and limits: Across the ex vivo response, the dominant clonotypes were HLA-C-restricted CMV-specific TCR beta clonotypes.

V gave up 7 bases and J gave up 1 base, with 6 bases separating them. Germline CDR1 MNHNS, CDR2 SASEGT. This CDR3 comprises 12 residues. TCRdb itself ran the reads through MiXCR, one entry per CDR3 protein. Of about 400,000 distinct CDR3 sequences listed, less than 20% were seen once; the top ten hold 7.5% to 9.5%. This TCR was sampled from a human donor in good health (CMV status not recorded). Some clones in this sample may be carry-over from other donors' samples. The specimen was PBMCs. The V gene is TRBV6-1, the J gene TRBJ2-3; possible D gene TRBD1, 6 bases. CDR3 in amino acids: CASTGGTDTQYF. The CDR3 nucleotides read TGTGCCAGCACAGGGGGCACAGATACGCAGTATTTT.